The clone carrying this T cell receptor (beta chain) turned up a few times. The sample comes from a study of T-cell memory formation after mild COVID-19. The CDR3 consists of 15 residues. The germline V gene has CDR1 KGHDR and CDR2 SFDVKD. V was pared by 3 bases and J by 8 bases, with 16 bases between. TCRdb redid the calling of the 5' RACE reads with MiXCR, one entry per CDR3 protein. The sample yields more than 100,000 distinct CDR3 sequences, around 15% seen once. The sequencing sample was made of PBMCs or a T cell subset sorted from them (not recorded which). The TCR was taken from a man between 18 and 29 years old who had mild COVID-19 (a few samples of this study predate the infection). Cell type and time point are not known. The V gene is TRBV24-1, the J gene TRBJ2-1; weak D call: TRBD1 (8 bases). The CDR3 sequence is CATSDTGQGGYEQFF. DNA for the CDR3: TGTGCCACCAGTGATACCGGACAGGGAGGGTATGAGCAGTTCTTC.